The next 28 T cell receptor beta chains were all read from a single sample in a study of blood T cell repertoires in COVID-19. Data came from immunoSEQ multiplex PCR; TCRdb stores just in-frame clones and leaves some out. The table has some 220,000 clones, 70% to 90% seen once; the top ten hold 10% to 15%. Sequencing input: peripheral blood. These receptors all come from a woman younger than 30 who had recovered from COVID-19.

The genes are TRBV7-8 and TRBJ2-7, with 10 bases lining up with TRBD2. This CDR3 is 15 amino acids long. V shed 1 base, J shed 4 bases, and the junction held 4 bases outside the gene matches. Germline values: CDR1 SGHVS, CDR2 FQNEAQ. The CDR3 loop reads CASSLVLAGSYEQYF. The CDR3 coding sequence is TGTGCCAGCAGCTTAGTACTAGCGGGGAGTTACGAGCAGTACTTC.

V and J are TRBV5-6 and TRBJ1-5; 10 nucleotides line up with TRBD1. V was pared by 4 bases and J by 7 bases, with 5 bases of the junction left unmatched. The germline CDR1 and CDR2 sequences are SGHDT and YYEEEE. The CDR3 totals 14 residues. The CDR3 spells CASSLTGGTQPQHF. The CDR3 DNA follows: TGTGCCAGCAGCCTGACAGGGGGCACGCAGCCCCAGCATTTT.

The CDR3 nucleotides read TGTGCCAGTAGAATTCGAACAGGGGTTGTCGGTGCCGGGGAGCTGTTTTTT. It codes for CASRIRTGVVGAGELFF. This chain connects TRBV19 to TRBJ2-2; 7 bases align to TRBD1. The V gene end was trimmed by 6 bases and the J gene end by 6 bases; junction bases not matched to a gene: 16. The CDR3 loop spans 17 amino acids. CDR1 is LNHDA and CDR2 is SQIVND in the germline V gene (reference sequence).

The chain joins TRBV13 to TRBJ2-1; TRBD2 might be the D (6 bases). V lost 4 bases and J 6 bases, leaving 10 bases between the germline ends. The CDR3 is made up of 13 amino acids. Germline V gene sequence: CDR1 PRHDT, CDR2 FYEKMQ (reference sequence). The CDR3 protein is CASSSGLLNEQFF. CDR3 in DNA: TGTGCCAGCAGCTCGGGACTGCTCAATGAGCAGTTCTTC. The whole variable domain, remainder taken from reference TRBV13 and TRBJ2-1, is AAGVIQSPRHLIKEKRETATLKCYPIPRHDTVYWYQQGPGQDPQFLISFYEKMQSDKGSIPDRFSAQQFSDYHSELNMSSLELGDSALYFCASSSGLLNEQFFGPGTRLTVL.

The chain combines TRBV7-9 with TRBJ1-1; a possible D gene is TRBD1 (5 bases). The CDR3 is 17 amino acids. Germline V gives CDR1 SEHNR, CDR2 FQNEAQ (reference sequence). V was clipped by 6 bases and J by 3 bases, with 23 bases between them. CDR3 sequence: CASSSPPDSEWDTEAFF. The CDR3 coding sequence is TGTGCCAGCAGTTCGCCTCCTGACAGTGAGTGGGACACTGAAGCTTTCTTT.

This sequence joins TRBV19 and TRBJ1-1; 7 positions match TRBD1. Germline-derived CDR1 and CDR2 are LNHDA and SQIVND (reference sequence). The CDR3 has 12 amino acids. V shed 10 bases and J 3 bases; nucleotides not matched to a gene: 5. CDR3 in amino acids: CATSDRDTEAFF. CDR3 coding DNA: TGTGCCACCTCAGACAGGGACACTGAAGCTTTCTTT.

This chain links TRBV28 with TRBJ2-3, with D possibly TRBD2 on 6 matching bases. Germline V gene lookup returns CDR1 MDHEN and CDR2 SYDVKM. The V and J ends lost 3 bases and 0 bases respectively, with 10 bases between them. The CDR3 spans 15 residues. The CDR3 DNA follows: TGTGCCAGCAGTTTTGTAGGGACTAGCACAGATACGCAGTATTTT. Amino acid sequence: CASSFVGTSTDTQYF.

This clone appeared a single time. The chain joins TRBV28 to TRBJ2-3, with 11 positions matching TRBD2. The CDR3 extends over 16 amino acids. Germline loops: CDR1 MDHEN, CDR2 SYDVKM. Trimming took 8 bases from V and 1 from J; bases not matched to a gene: 8. CDR3 amino acids: CASEGIAGGGTDTQYF. The CDR3 DNA follows: TGTGCCAGCGAGGGAATAGCGGGAGGGGGCACAGATACGCAGTATTTT.

The chain carries TRBV7-2 and TRBJ2-7; 7 bases agree with TRBD1. V lost 3 bases to trimming and J lost 0 bases; unmatched junction nucleotides: 2. The CDR3 spans 14 residues. Looked up from germline, CDR1 is SGHTA and CDR2 is FQGNSA. For the CDR3, the DNA is TGTGCCAGCAGCTTGACAGGGAACTCCTACGAGCAGTACTTC. Translating gives CASSLTGNSYEQYF.

This clone has just a few counts. The genes are TRBV12-3 or TRBV12-4 and TRBJ1-5, with 9 bases identical to TRBD1. V was pared by 6 bases and J by 6 bases, with 3 bases of the junction left unmatched. The length of the CDR3 is 13 residues. As DNA, the CDR3 is TGTGCCAGCAGCCTGACAGGGGGTCAGCCCCAGCATTTT. This sequence encodes CASSLTGGQPQHF.

This clone was seen once. The CDR3 DNA reads as TGCAGCGTGTGGGCCCCGAACACCGGGGAGCTGTTTTTT. Protein sequence: CSVWAPNTGELFF. The genes are TRBV29-1 and TRBJ2-2, with D hard to call. Trimming stripped 6 bases from V and 0 bases from J, with 8 bases between. The CDR3 spans 13 residues. Germline V gene lookup returns CDR1 SQVTM and CDR2 ANQGSEA.

This CDR3 is CAISETLEGGSGYTF. Here the CDR3 DNA reads TGTGCCATCAGTGAGACCCTGGAAGGGGGCAGCGGCTACACCTTC. This chain uses TRBV10-3 with TRBJ1-2, with TRBD1 matching over 7 bases. This CDR3 is 15 amino acids long. Germline CDR1 and CDR2: ENHRY and SYGVKD. With V trimmed by 2 bases and J by 8 bases, 11 bases remained unmatched.

This chain links TRBV5-4 with TRBJ1-1; perhaps TRBD1 as D (6 bases). CDR1 SGHNT and CDR2 YYREEE come from the germline V gene (reference sequence). V lost 4 bases to trimming and J lost 6 bases, with 13 bases between them. The CDR3 runs 13 residues. The DNA for the CDR3 is TGTGCCAGCAGCCGGGGGGGGGCTTCTGAAGCTTTCTTT. Translating gives CASSRGGASEAFF. Using reference TRBV5-4 and TRBJ1-1 for the parts outside the CDR3, the full variable domain is ETGVTQSPTHLIKTRGQQVTLRCSSQSGHNTVSWYQQALGQGPQFIFQYYREEENGRGNFPPRFSGLQFPNYSSELNVNALELDDSALYLCASSRGGASEAFFGQGTRLTVV.

V usage is TRBV6-2 or TRBV6-3 and J usage is TRBJ2-7, with TRBD1 as a possible D gene (6 bases). CDR3 length: 13 residues. Trimming cost V 4 bases and J 5 bases, with 12 bases left between them. Germline V gives CDR1 MNHEY, CDR2 SVGEGT. CDR3 loop: CASSWPTGNEQYF. CDR3 DNA: TGTGCCAGCAGTTGGCCTACAGGGAACGAGCAGTACTTC.

This clone was counted a few times. J is TRBJ2-1 and V is TRBV27, with D possibly matching TRBD2 (5 bases). The CDR3 covers 12 residues. Germline CDR1 and CDR2: MNHEY and SMNVEV (reference sequence). Trimming stripped 6 bases from V and 10 bases from J, with 13 bases between. The DNA for the CDR3 is TGTGCCAGCAGGGATAGCGTCCTCGAGCAGTTCTTC. It is translated as CASRDSVLEQFF.

The V gene is TRBV7-3, the J gene TRBJ2-3, with 7 bases fitting TRBD2. Germline trimming cut 3 bases from V and 0 bases from J; bases unmatched to any gene: 3. Germline assignment: CDR1 SGHTA and CDR2 FQGTGA. This CDR3 spans 15 amino acids. CDR3 sequence: CASSLNSGSTDTQYF. CDR3 bases: TGTGCCAGCAGCTTGAATAGCGGGAGCACAGATACGCAGTATTTT. The variable domain in full, with the rest retrieved from reference TRBV7-3 and TRBJ2-3, is GAGVSQTPSNKVTEKGKYVELRCDPISGHTALYWYRQSLGQGPEFLIYFQGTGAADDSGLPNDRFFAVRPEGSVSTLKIQRTERGDSAVYLCASSLNSGSTDTQYFGPGTRLTVL.

CDR3 nucleotides: TGTGCCAGCAGTTTCCCGGGACAGTCAGGCGTTGGCACTGAAGCTTTCTTT. Protein sequence: CASSFPGQSGVGTEAFF. The gene calls are TRBV27 and TRBJ1-1; TRBD1 matches 7 bases. Germline V gene lookup returns CDR1 MNHEY and CDR2 SMNVEV (reference sequence). V shed 3 bases, J shed 4 bases, and the junction held 14 bases outside the gene matches. There are 17 residues in the CDR3.

This sequence joins TRBV30 and TRBJ2-7; 7 bases are shared with TRBD1. The CDR3 runs to 14 residues. The ends lost 2 bases at V and 5 bases at J; junction bases unmatched: 9. Germline CDR1 reads GTSNPN; CDR2 reads SVGIG (reference sequence). The CDR3 protein is CAWSSPVGGDEQYF. The CDR3 region has the DNA TGTGCCTGGAGTTCCCCCGTAGGGGGCGACGAGCAGTACTTC.

V and J are TRBV10-3 and TRBJ2-5, with D perhaps TRBD2 (6 bases). V was trimmed by 4 bases and J by 5 bases, leaving 14 bases between them. This CDR3 comprises 14 residues. Germline V gene lookup returns CDR1 ENHRY and CDR2 SYGVKD. CDR3 sequence: CAISVEGMVETQYF. CDR3 sequence (DNA): TGTGCCATCAGTGTGGAGGGGATGGTGGAGACCCAGTACTTC.

This chain connects TRBV13 to TRBJ2-1; D is unresolved. V lost 5 bases, J lost 7 bases, and 18 bases lay in between. The germline V gene has CDR1 PRHDT and CDR2 FYEKMQ (reference sequence). The CDR3 runs 15 residues. This CDR3 reads CASSHGRHKWNEQFF. The CDR3 DNA reads as TGTGCCAGCAGCCACGGTCGACACAAGTGGAATGAGCAGTTCTTC.

J is TRBJ2-3 and V is TRBV14; tentatively, D is TRBD2 (6 bases). CDR3 length: 14 amino acids. Germline CDR1 SGHDN, CDR2 FVKESK. V was cut by 1 base and J by 9 bases, with 14 bases left in between. As DNA, the CDR3 is TGTGCCAGCAGCCAAGCTGCGGAGGGGTTGACGCAGTATTTT. Translating it yields CASSQAAEGLTQYF.

This sequence joins TRBV7-9 and TRBJ2-2; D not resolved. The CDR3 has 13 residues. In germline, CDR1 is SEHNR, CDR2 FQNEAQ (reference sequence). V lost 1 base and J 13 bases, leaving 13 bases between the germline ends. The CDR3 sequence: CASSLEIAARLFF. DNA for the CDR3: TGTGCCAGCAGCTTAGAAATCGCAGCTAGGCTGTTTTTT.

The chain couples TRBV27 to TRBJ2-2, with 10 bases identical to TRBD1. Germline CDR1 reads MNHEY; CDR2 reads SMNVEV (reference sequence). The CDR3 runs to 17 residues. The ends lost 5 bases at V and 2 bases at J; junction bases unmatched: 8. The CDR3 loop reads CASSKLGTGVNTGELFF. The DNA for the CDR3 is TGTGCCAGCAGTAAACTCGGGACAGGGGTAAACACCGGGGAGCTGTTTTTT.

This chain connects TRBV19 to TRBJ2-2; a weak D match, TRBD2 (6 bases). Trimming shortened V by 7 bases and J by 7 bases, and 16 bases separated the two germline ends. The CDR3 covers 14 residues. From germline, CDR1 is LNHDA and CDR2 SQIVND (reference sequence). The CDR3 nucleotides are TGTGCCAGTAAAACAGCGGGTCGAGGCGGGGAGCTGTTTTTT. This encodes CASKTAGRGGELFF. The complete variable domain, with remaining parts taken from reference TRBV19 and TRBJ2-2, reads DGGITQSPKYLFRKEGQNVTLSCEQNLNHDAMYWYRQDPGQGLRLIYYSQIVNDFQKGDIAEGYSVSREKKESFPLTVTSAQKNPTAFYLCASKTAGRGGELFFGEGSRLTVL.

V usage is TRBV3-1 (or the pseudogene TRBV3-2) and J usage is TRBJ2-2; tentative D call: TRBD2 (6 bases). V was cut by 8 bases and J by 7 bases, with 20 bases left in between. Per the germline V gene, CDR1 is LGHDT and CDR2 is YNNKEL (reference sequence). The CDR3 sequence is 15 residues long. CDR3: CASGTERTVNGELFF. The CDR3 bases are TGTGCCAGCGGGACTGAACGAACCGTCAACGGGGAGCTGTTTTTT.

As to this clone: The sample holds other DNA sequences that translate to the same CDR3. The chain recombines TRBV30 with TRBJ1-2, with D perhaps TRBD1 (6 bases). Germline-derived CDR1 and CDR2 are GTSNPN and SVGIG (reference sequence). The CDR3 is made up of 12 amino acids. The germline V and J ends were trimmed by 0 bases and 4 bases, with 6 bases remaining between them. The CDR3 DNA is TGTGCCTGGAGTGTGACAGGCTATGGCTACACCTTC. The encoded protein is CAWSVTGYGYTF.

V gene TRBV7-9 combines with J gene TRBJ2-1; D gene ambiguous. The CDR3 has 12 residues. Trimming took 3 bases from V and 3 from J, leaving 3 bases between them. Per the germline V gene, CDR1 is SEHNR and CDR2 is FQNEAQ (reference sequence). In nucleotides, the CDR3 is TGTGCCAGCAGCTTTTACTACAATGAGCAGTTCTTC. This sequence encodes CASSFYYNEQFF.

The chain recombines TRBV12-3 or TRBV12-4 with TRBJ2-7; D perhaps matches TRBD2 (5 bases). Trimming pared 2 bases from V and 4 bases from J, leaving 6 bases between. This CDR3 spans 12 amino acids. The CDR3 loop reads CASSLTGYEQYF. The CDR3 DNA follows: TGTGCCAGCAGTTTAACGGGGTACGAGCAGTACTTC.